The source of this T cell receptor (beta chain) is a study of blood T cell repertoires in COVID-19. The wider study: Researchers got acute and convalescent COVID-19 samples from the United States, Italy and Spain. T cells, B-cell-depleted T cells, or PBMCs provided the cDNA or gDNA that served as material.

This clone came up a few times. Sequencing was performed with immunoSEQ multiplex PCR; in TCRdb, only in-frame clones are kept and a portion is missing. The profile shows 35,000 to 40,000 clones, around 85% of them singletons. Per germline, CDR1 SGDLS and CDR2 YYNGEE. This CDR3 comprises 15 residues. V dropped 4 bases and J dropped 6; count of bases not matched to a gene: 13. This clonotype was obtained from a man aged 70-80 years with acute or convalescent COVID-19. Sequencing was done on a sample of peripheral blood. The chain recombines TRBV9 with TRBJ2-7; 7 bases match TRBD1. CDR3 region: CASSFLGTDSSEQYF. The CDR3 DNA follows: TGTGCCAGCAGCTTTCTCGGGACAGACTCATCCGAGCAGTACTTC.